Included here is one T cell receptor (beta chain) sequence, with context. Its matching antigen is unknown. Trimming stripped 0 bases from V and 8 bases from J, with 16 bases between. The CDR3 has 15 residues. Germline CDR1 reads LGHNA; CDR2 reads YSLEER. The data were obtained in a study of cytomegalovirus exposure and HLA in healthy donors. Study results and caveats: In presence/absence analyses, roughly uniform sequencing depth across donors was assumed. Earlier analysis yielded a pattern in which most TCR beta V segments were productive about 87% or about 30% of the time. Analysis performed later found about 17,000 TCR beta sequences associated with HLA alleles at 0.05 false discovery rate.

The study ran its PCR with 60 Vbeta and 13 Jbeta primers. Clones were sequenced by immunoSEQ multiplex PCR, and TCRdb holds only the in-frame ones, with some missing. This table has 130,000 or so clones, about 80% appearing once. The material sequenced was PBMCs. The chain links TRBV4-3 to TRBJ1-2; no clear D. This sequence was found in a woman aged 40 to 50 in good health and CMV-seronegative. CDR3 nucleotides: TGCGCCAGCAGCCAAGAATGGTCGTTCCCGGAGGGCTACACCTTC. It codes for CASSQEWSFPEGYTF.